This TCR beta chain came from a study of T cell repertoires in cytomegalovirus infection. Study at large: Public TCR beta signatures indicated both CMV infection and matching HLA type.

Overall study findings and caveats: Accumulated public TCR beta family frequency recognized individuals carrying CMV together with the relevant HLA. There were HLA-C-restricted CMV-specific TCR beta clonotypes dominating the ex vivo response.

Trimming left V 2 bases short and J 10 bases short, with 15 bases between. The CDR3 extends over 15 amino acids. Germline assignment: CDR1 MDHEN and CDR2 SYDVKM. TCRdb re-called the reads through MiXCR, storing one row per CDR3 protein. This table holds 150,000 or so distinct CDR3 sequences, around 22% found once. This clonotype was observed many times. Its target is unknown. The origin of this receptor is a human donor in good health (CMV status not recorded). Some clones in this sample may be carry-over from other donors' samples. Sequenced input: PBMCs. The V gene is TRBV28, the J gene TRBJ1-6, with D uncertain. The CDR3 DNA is TGTGCCAGCAGTTTACCACAATCCCCGGGCTCACCCCTCCACTTT. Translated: CASSLPQSPGSPLHF.